One and the same sample provided the 12 T cell receptor beta chains below, sequenced in a study of cytomegalovirus exposure and HLA in healthy donors (TCRdb year 2017). Receptor libraries were prepared by the immunoSEQ multiplex PCR assay. The table was pulled from immuneACCESS by TCRdb, which kept in-frame rearrangements only. Such tables lose some clones; where checked, under half of the loss comes from unresolved V genes, and the rest has no known cause. For this sample there are 180,000 or so clones; just under 90% appear just once. The ten largest clones capture roughly 1.5% of the sample. The sequencing input was PBMCs. The receptors stem from a woman aged 25 to 39 in good health and CMV-seronegative.

The chain uses TRBV4-3 and TRBJ2-3; possible D gene TRBD2, 6 bases. The V gene lost 2 bases and the J gene lost 6 bases, with 15 bases spanning the gap. The CDR3 is 15 residues long. CDR1 LGHNA and CDR2 YSLEER come from the germline V gene. The CDR3 spells CASSQMGGVGDTQYF. CDR3 bases: TGCGCCAGCAGCCAAATGGGCGGGGTGGGCGATACGCAGTATTTT.

This clone was observed a few times. The chain couples TRBV14 to TRBJ1-1; D is unclear. The CDR3 has 14 residues. V lost 1 base and J lost 1, with 7 bases in between. Looked up from germline, CDR1 is SGHDN and CDR2 is FVKESK. The CDR3 loop reads CASSQVPGNTEAFF. The DNA of the CDR3 is TGTGCCAGCAGCCAAGTTCCGGGGAACACTGAAGCTTTCTTT.

The chain carries TRBV5-4 and TRBJ2-7; D ambiguous. The CDR3 loop spans 14 amino acids. Trimming left V 1 base short and J 0 bases short, with 8 bases between. Germline V gene lookup returns CDR1 SGHNT and CDR2 YYREEE (reference sequence). CDR3 loop: CASSLYVSSYEQYF. The DNA for the CDR3 is TGTGCCAGCAGCTTGTACGTGAGCTCCTACGAGCAGTACTTC.

A few counts support this clone. This rearrangement joins TRBV7-2 to TRBJ1-1; no firm D call. Trimming left V 1 base short and J 7 bases short, with 7 bases between. This CDR3 spans 12 amino acids. Germline V lookup: CDR1 SGHTA, CDR2 FQGNSA. The CDR3 spells CASSLDGVEAFF. DNA for the CDR3: TGTGCCAGCAGCTTAGACGGGGTTGAAGCTTTCTTT.

The chain recombines TRBV5-1 with TRBJ1-2, with 8 bases lining up with TRBD1. Trimming cost V 3 bases and J 4 bases; bases outside gene matches: 11. This CDR3 comprises 16 residues. Germline values: CDR1 SGHRS, CDR2 YFSETQ. As DNA, the CDR3 is TGCGCCAGCAGCTCCGGTGAAGGACAGGGAAGCTATGGCTACACCTTC. Residues: CASSSGEGQGSYGYTF.

A note on this clone: Its ends do not fully match the called genes, so a read error is possible. The chain couples TRBV7-7 to TRBJ2-5; D might be TRBD1 (6 bases). This CDR3 has 13 residues. Germline CDR1 SSHAT, CDR2 FNYEAQ (reference sequence). The CDR3 region has the DNA TGTGCTAGCAGCTTGGACAGAGGGGAGACCCAGTACTTC. As protein: CASSLDRGETQYF.

The rearrangement joins TRBV2 to TRBJ1-2; the match to TRBD1 covers 7 bases. V was clipped by 0 bases and J by 3 bases; unmatched bases: 7. Germline V gene lookup returns CDR1 SNHLY and CDR2 FYNNEI. CDR3 length equals 16 residues. DNA of the CDR3: TGTGCCAGCAGTGAAGCGCTTCATACAGGGGACTATGGCTACACCTTC. Its translation: CASSEALHTGDYGYTF. Full variable domain (missing parts from reference TRBV2 and TRBJ1-2): EPEVTQTPSHQVTQMGQEVILRCVPISNHLYFYWYRQILGQKVEFLVSFYNNEISEKSEIFDDQFSVERPDGSNFTLKIRSTKLEDSAMYFCASSEALHTGDYGYTFGSGTRLTVV.

CDR3 sequence (DNA): TGCGCCAGCAGTGAGTCGAAGGGACTGATATACGAGCAGTACTTC. It codes for CASSESKGLIYEQYF. This chain uses TRBV10-2 with TRBJ2-7, with D perhaps matching TRBD2 (6 bases). The germline gives CDR1 WSHSY, CDR2 SAAADI. The CDR3 totals 15 residues. The ends were cut back, 0 bases at V and 4 bases at J, with 13 bases in the middle.

In DNA, the CDR3 is TGTGCCTGGAGACCGGGACAGGGAGACTATGGCTACACCTTC. Translated: CAWRPGQGDYGYTF. The chain employs TRBV30 and TRBJ1-2; TRBD1 matches 9 bases. Losses at the gene ends were 3 bases for V and 3 bases for J; bases not matched to a gene: 5. CDR1 GTSNPN and CDR2 SVGIG come from the germline V gene (reference sequence). The CDR3 contains 14 residues.

The chain carries TRBV23-1 and TRBJ2-1, with D unclear. TRBV23-1 is flagged as an ORF with uncertain function. This CDR3 has 15 amino acids. V was clipped by 0 bases and J by 4 bases, with 10 bases between them. CDR3 region: CASSQSRNRYNEQFF. The CDR3 DNA reads TGCGCCAGCAGTCAATCGAGGAACCGATACAATGAGCAGTTCTTC.

The V gene is TRBV6-6, the J gene TRBJ2-2, with D tentatively TRBD2 (6 bases). Trimming took 2 bases from V and 7 from J, leaving 8 bases between them. Germline V CDR1 and CDR2: MNHNY, SVGAGI (reference sequence). The length of the CDR3 is 13 residues. CDR3 sequence reads: CASSYAGRGELFF. As DNA, the CDR3 is TGTGCCAGCAGTTACGCGGGGCGCGGGGAGCTGTTTTTT.

The chain is built from TRBV13 and TRBJ2-7; possible D gene TRBD1, 6 bases. The length of the CDR3 is 13 residues. V dropped 5 bases and J dropped 0 bases, with 8 bases sitting between them. Looked up from germline, CDR1 is PRHDT and CDR2 is FYEKMQ (reference sequence). The DNA for the CDR3 is TGTGCCAGCAGCACAGGGAGCTCCTACGAGCAGTACTTC. It codes for CASSTGSSYEQYF.